The clone carrying this T cell receptor beta chain appeared a few times. Its matching antigen is unknown. TCRdb analysed the 5' RACE reads with MiXCR anew, one entry per CDR3 protein. The data show 280,000 or so distinct CDR3 sequences, with 7% to 10% seen just once and roughly 23% held by the top ten. V was pared by 1 base and J by 2 bases, with 18 bases between. Germline CDR1 reads LGHNA; CDR2 reads YNFKEQ. This CDR3 spans 17 amino acids. The sample originates from a study of T-cell memory formation after mild COVID-19. Whole-study results and caveats: The pre-infection memory compartment contained some responding clones, suggesting cross-reactive memory joined.

What was sequenced was PBMCs or a T cell subset sorted from them (not recorded which). This receptor was taken from a man aged 18 to 29 who had mild COVID-19 (a few samples of this study predate the infection). Cell type and time point are not known. This chain links TRBV4-2 with TRBJ2-7; TRBD1 is a possible D gene (6 bases). The CDR3 sequence is CASSQGRGQGRPYEQYF. In DNA form, the CDR3 reads TGTGCCAGCAGCCAAGGGCGTGGCCAGGGGAGACCCTACGAGCAGTACTTC.